This entry lists 27 T cell receptor beta chains sequenced from one sample in a study of radiotherapy plus CTLA-4 blockade in lung cancer. Sequencing was performed with immunoSEQ multiplex PCR; in TCRdb, only in-frame clones are kept and a portion is missing. The repertoire holds tens of thousands of clones, with around 75% as singletons. The material was peripheral blood, obtained from a patient treated with radiotherapy plus ipilimumab. All receptors come from a human donor with non-small cell lung cancer who had a complete response to radiotherapy plus ipilimumab.

CDR3 sequence reads: CASRRASGRDYNEQFF. In nucleotides, the CDR3 is TGCGCCAGTCGGAGGGCTAGCGGGAGGGATTACAATGAGCAGTTCTTC. This chain joins TRBV5-1 and TRBJ2-1; 12 bases align to TRBD2. The junction had 10 bases not matched to a gene; V was cut back by 8 bases and J by 4 bases. This CDR3 contains 16 residues. Germline CDR1 reads SGHRS; CDR2 reads YFSETQ.

V usage is TRBV7-2 and J usage is TRBJ2-7; tentatively, D is TRBD1 (6 bases). Germline V gene lookup returns CDR1 SGHTA and CDR2 FQGNSA. The ends were cut back, 3 bases at V and 0 bases at J, with 12 bases in the middle. CDR3 size: 15 residues. CDR3: CASSFTQGSSYEQYF. CDR3 sequence (DNA): TGTGCCAGCAGCTTTACACAGGGAAGCTCCTACGAGCAGTACTTC.

The rearrangement uses TRBV4-1 and TRBJ1-6; tentative D call: TRBD1 (5 bases). This CDR3 is 16 amino acids long. Germline CDR1 and CDR2: MGHRA and YSYEKL. V was trimmed by 7 bases and J by 9 bases, leaving 22 bases between them. The CDR3 DNA is TGCGCCAGCATCCCTGGGCCAGGGAATCATGGTTCACCCCTCCACTTT. Its translation: CASIPGPGNHGSPLHF.

The J gene is TRBJ1-4, the V gene TRBV29-1, with D maybe TRBD1 (6 bases). The germline CDR1 and CDR2 sequences are SQVTM and ANQGSEA. CDR3 size: 16 residues. V lost 5 bases, J lost 1 base, and 17 bases lay in between. The CDR3 nucleotides are TGCAGCGTTAGGCCGGGACACTTAAGAACTAATGAAAAACTGTTTTTT. Amino acids: CSVRPGHLRTNEKLFF.

A few counts support this clone. The chain has TRBV6-5 and TRBJ1-6; the D is unclear. This CDR3 region has 15 residues. Trimming took off 6 bases at V and 10 bases at J, with 19 bases between the two ends. Germline-derived CDR1 and CDR2 are MNHEY and SVGAGI. CDR3 sequence reads: CASRLSEGSQSPLHF. DNA for the CDR3: TGTGCCAGCAGATTATCGGAAGGGAGTCAATCACCCCTCCACTTT.

This clone was counted between two and nine times. This sequence joins TRBV27 and TRBJ1-4; D is unclear. Germline V gene lookup returns CDR1 MNHEY and CDR2 SMNVEV (reference sequence). Trimming pared 8 bases from V and 0 bases from J, leaving 7 bases between. The CDR3 extends over 13 amino acids. CDR3 region: CASPLSTNEKLFF. The CDR3 bases are TGTGCCAGCCCCCTCTCAACTAATGAAAAACTGTTTTTT. The full variable domain, completed using reference TRBV27 and TRBJ1-4, is EAQVTQNPRYLITVTGKKLTVTCSQNMNHEYMSWYRQDPGLGLRQIYYSMNVEVTDKGDVPEGYKVSRKEKRNFPLILESPSPNQTSLYFCASPLSTNEKLFFGSGTQLSVL.

The rearrangement joins TRBV27 to TRBJ1-2, with TRBD1 matching over 8 bases. Trimming took 3 bases from V and 7 from J; bases not matched to a gene: 16. CDR3 length equals 17 residues. Germline assignment: CDR1 MNHEY and CDR2 SMNVEV (reference sequence). DNA for the CDR3: TGTGCCAGCAGTTTCTCTCGGCAGGGGGCCTTTCAGAGTGGCTACACCTTC. This encodes CASSFSRQGAFQSGYTF.

CDR3 bases: TGTGCCAGCAGCCTCTATCGAGATACGCAGTATTTT. Translating it yields CASSLYRDTQYF. This rearrangement joins TRBV7-2 to TRBJ2-3; no definite D call. Germline V gene data show CDR1 as SGHTA and CDR2 as FQGNSA. The CDR3 consists of 12 residues. V was shortened by 5 bases and J by 5 bases, with 8 bases between the two germline ends.

The rearrangement links TRBV5-6 to TRBJ2-5, with 7 positions matching TRBD1. CDR1 SGHDT and CDR2 YYEEEE come from the germline V gene. The CDR3 length is 17 residues. J gave up 1 base and V 4 bases, and 13 bases lay outside the gene matches. CDR3 sequence reads: CASSILRDRGAQETQYF. The CDR3 nucleotides are TGTGCCAGCAGCATACTCCGGGACAGAGGGGCCCAAGAGACCCAGTACTTC.

This clone has only one observation. This chain uses TRBV19 with TRBJ2-1; a weak D match, TRBD2 (5 bases). Looked up from germline, CDR1 is LNHDA and CDR2 is SQIVND (reference sequence). This CDR3 is built from 12 residues. V was pared by 5 bases and J by 10 bases, with 12 bases between. CDR3 sequence: CASSSRESEQFF. The DNA for the CDR3 is TGTGCCAGTAGTTCACGGGAAAGCGAGCAGTTCTTC. The variable domain in full, completed from reference TRBV19 and TRBJ2-1, reads DGGITQSPKYLFRKEGQNVTLSCEQNLNHDAMYWYRQDPGQGLRLIYYSQIVNDFQKGDIAEGYSVSREKKESFPLTVTSAQKNPTAFYLCASSSRESEQFFGPGTRLTVL.

This clone has just one count. The gene calls are TRBV11-3 and TRBJ2-2; unclear D gene. There are 14 residues in the CDR3. The V gene's germline CDR1 is SGHNT and CDR2 YENEEA. V shed 8 bases and J shed 1 base, with 11 bases lying between them. The CDR3 coding sequence is TGTGCCAGCGCAGGCAATCGGAACACCGGGGAGCTGTTTTTT. It codes for CASAGNRNTGELFF.

The chain joins TRBV19 to TRBJ2-7; TRBD1 aligns across 10 bases. Germline CDR1 and CDR2: LNHDA and SQIVND (reference sequence). This CDR3 has 12 amino acids. With 10 bases clipped from V and 3 bases from J, the junction kept 3 bases outside the gene matches. CDR3 nucleotides: TGTGCCACAGGACAGGGGGTCTACGAGCAGTACTTC. It specifies CATGQGVYEQYF. The complete variable domain, with remaining parts taken from reference TRBV19 and TRBJ2-7, reads DGGITQSPKYLFRKEGQNVTLSCEQNLNHDAMYWYRQDPGQGLRLIYYSQIVNDFQKGDIAEGYSVSREKKESFPLTVTSAQKNPTAFYLCATGQGVYEQYFGPGTRLTVT.

In DNA form, the CDR3 reads TGTGCCAGCAGTTTACAGGGGACCTACGAGCAGTACGTC. It yields the protein CASSLQGTYEQYV. The V gene is TRBV6-1, the J gene TRBJ2-7, with TRBD1 matching over 7 bases. This CDR3 is built from 13 residues. The germline V gene encodes CDR1 MNHNS and CDR2 SASEGT. V was pared by 5 bases and J by 2 bases, with 3 bases of the junction left unmatched.

The V gene is TRBV19, the J gene TRBJ1-5; D may be TRBD1 (6 bases). The V end was cut by 4 bases, the J end by 6 bases, with 10 bases between. The CDR3 is 13 residues long. Germline CDR1 LNHDA, CDR2 SQIVND (reference sequence). CDR3 amino acids: CASSTGVPQPQHF. The DNA of the CDR3 is TGTGCCAGTAGTACAGGGGTCCCTCAGCCCCAGCATTTT.

The rearrangement links TRBV4-1 to TRBJ1-1; possibly TRBD1 for D (5 bases). Trimming shortened V by 0 bases and J by 3 bases, and 14 bases separated the two germline ends. Germline lookup yields CDR1 MGHRA and CDR2 YSYEKL. The CDR3 loop spans 16 amino acids. In nucleotides, the CDR3 is TGCGCCAGCAGCCAAGATTTTGCGGGGGTCTACACTGAAGCTTTCTTT. As protein: CASSQDFAGVYTEAFF.

This clone came up a few times. The gene calls are TRBV6-5 and TRBJ2-7; tentatively, D is TRBD2 (6 bases). The CDR3 totals 13 residues. CDR1 is MNHEY, CDR2 SVGAGI, per germline. Trimming stripped 2 bases from V and 7 bases from J, with 12 bases between. DNA for the CDR3: TGTGCCAGCAGTTACAAACGGGGGTTTGAGCAGTACGTC. Residues: CASSYKRGFEQYV.

The chain couples TRBV11-3 to TRBJ2-3; 7 bases match TRBD2. Trimming removed 4 bases from V and 4 bases from J; junction bases left unmatched: 8. CDR1 SGHNT and CDR2 YENEEA come from the germline V gene. The CDR3 totals 15 residues. The CDR3 protein is CASSSTGGWADTQYF. The CDR3 nucleotides are TGTGCCAGCAGCTCTACCGGGGGGTGGGCAGATACGCAGTATTTT.

The rearrangement joins TRBV7-2 to TRBJ1-1, with a tentative D call TRBD1 (6 bases). V was shortened by 2 bases and J by 5 bases, with 15 bases between the two germline ends. CDR3 length equals 15 residues. The germline V gene has CDR1 SGHTA and CDR2 FQGNSA. CDR3 region: CASSLNVGAVTEAFF. The CDR3 coding sequence is TGTGCCAGCAGCTTAAATGTGGGGGCTGTTACTGAAGCTTTCTTT.

As to this clone: In this CDR3 the conserved last residue, phenylalanine or tryptophan, is missing, so a read error is likely. The genes are TRBV14 and TRBJ1-2; weak D call: TRBD1 (6 bases). The CDR3 spans 14 residues. Trimming removed 4 bases from V and 8 bases from J, with 17 bases in between. Per germline, CDR1 SGHDN and CDR2 FVKESK. CDR3 amino acids: CASSPQGLGVGYTL. Here the CDR3 DNA reads TGTGCCAGCAGCCCCCAGGGGTTGGGCGTCGGCTACACCCTC.

The chain couples TRBV7-2 to TRBJ2-7, with 10 bases matching TRBD1. V gave up 1 base and J gave up 3 bases; unmatched junction bases: 9. The CDR3 spans 17 residues. Looked up from germline, CDR1 is SGHTA and CDR2 is FQGNSA. In DNA form, the CDR3 reads TGTGCCAGCAGCTTAGAGTCTGGGCGGGACAGGGGCTACGAGCAGTACTTC. Encoded protein: CASSLESGRDRGYEQYF.

This clone appeared once. V gene TRBV6-5 combines with J gene TRBJ2-7; TRBD2 matches at 12 bases. The CDR3 runs to 15 residues. V lost 6 bases, J lost 5 bases, and 8 bases stayed unmatched. CDR1 and CDR2 from the germline V gene are MNHEY and SVGAGI. The CDR3 region is CASRFSTSGGDEQYF. DNA for the CDR3: TGTGCCAGCAGATTTTCGACTAGCGGGGGCGACGAGCAGTACTTC.

This clone was recorded a few times. This rearrangement joins TRBV4-2 to TRBJ1-2; 9 nucleotides match TRBD1. The CDR3 covers 19 residues. Germline V gene lookup returns CDR1 LGHNA and CDR2 YNFKEQ. The junction had 19 bases not matched to a gene; V was cut back by 4 bases and J by 4 bases. CDR3 nucleotides: TGTGCCAGCAGCCCTCGCGGGGGGACAGGGTTCATTGGGGCCTATGGCTACACCTTC. Translating gives CASSPRGGTGFIGAYGYTF.

The V gene is TRBV7-2, the J gene TRBJ2-3; perhaps TRBD1 as D (5 bases). Per germline, CDR1 SGHTA and CDR2 FQGNSA. V gave up 2 bases and J gave up 4 bases, with 13 bases separating them. The CDR3 runs to 15 residues. The CDR3 here is CASSLRGLNPDTQYF. The CDR3 DNA reads as TGTGCCAGCAGCTTAAGGGGTCTAAATCCAGATACGCAGTATTTT.

V usage is TRBV6-5 and J usage is TRBJ2-2; maybe TRBD2 (6 bases). The germline CDR1 and CDR2 sequences are MNHEY and SVGAGI. The ends were cut back, 2 bases at V and 5 bases at J, with 9 bases in the middle. The CDR3 covers 14 residues. The CDR3 is CASSYRSGTGELFF. CDR3 nucleotide sequence: TGTGCCAGCAGTTACCGTAGCGGAACCGGGGAGCTGTTTTTT.

Relative to its sample, this clone is medium-sized (0.01 to 0.1%). The J gene is TRBJ1-4, the V gene TRBV28; D is perhaps TRBD1 (6 bases). V lost 7 bases and J 6 bases, leaving 12 bases between the germline ends. The CDR3 sequence is 13 residues long. Germline values: CDR1 MDHEN, CDR2 SYDVKM. The CDR3 sequence: CASTTHRDEKLFF. CDR3 nucleotides: TGTGCCAGCACCACTCACAGGGATGAAAAACTGTTTTTT.

This chain joins TRBV10-1 and TRBJ2-2, with D possibly being TRBD2 (7 bases). Germline V gene data show CDR1 as WNHNN and CDR2 as SYGVQD (reference sequence). V was trimmed by 7 bases and J by 0 bases, leaving 15 bases between them. This CDR3 contains 16 residues. The CDR3 nucleotides read TGCGCCAGCAACGAGGGGGGGACGTCGAACACCGGGGAGCTGTTTTTT. It codes for CASNEGGTSNTGELFF.

V is TRBV7-2 and J is TRBJ2-5, with TRBD1 matching over 8 bases. The CDR3 sequence is 15 residues long. J lost 2 bases, V lost 5 bases, and 7 bases had no gene match. CDR1 is SGHTA, CDR2 FQGNSA, per germline. The CDR3 here is CASSPRQGRQETQYF. CDR3 coding DNA: TGTGCCAGCAGCCCACGACAGGGGAGGCAAGAGACCCAGTACTTC.